This passage covers 9 T cell receptor beta chains from one sample sequenced in a study of T cells in tumors after PD-1 blockade. Libraries were prepared by immunoSEQ multiplex PCR; TCRdb keeps only in-frame clonotypes and omits some of them. The sample holds roughly 4,400 clones, nearly 70% seen once. The sample in question was tumor tissue, obtained before anti-PD-1 treatment. The receptors shown here come from a human donor with basal cell carcinoma.

V is TRBV19 and J is TRBJ2-1; weak D call: TRBD2 (7 bases). The CDR3 runs 17 residues. Germline lookup yields CDR1 LNHDA and CDR2 SQIVND (reference sequence). Trimming took 7 bases from V and 5 from J, leaving 24 bases between them. CDR3: CASTRWGGLAANNEQFF. CDR3 nucleotide sequence: TGTGCCAGTACCCGATGGGGGGGCCTAGCGGCGAACAATGAGCAGTTCTTC. Full variable domain (remainder filled in from reference TRBV19 and TRBJ2-1): DGGITQSPKYLFRKEGQNVTLSCEQNLNHDAMYWYRQDPGQGLRLIYYSQIVNDFQKGDIAEGYSVSREKKESFPLTVTSAQKNPTAFYLCASTRWGGLAANNEQFFGPGTRLTVL.

The rearrangement uses TRBV2 and TRBJ2-1; 10 nucleotides line up with TRBD2. Germline-derived CDR1 and CDR2 are SNHLY and FYNNEI. The CDR3 covers 13 residues. The trim removed 4 bases at V and 15 bases at J, leaving 9 bases unmatched. The CDR3, as DNA: TGTGCCAGCAGTGCCGATCTAGCGGGAGTCCCGTTCTTC. Encoded protein: CASSADLAGVPFF.

The chain carries TRBV28 and TRBJ1-5; D is uncertain. CDR3 length equals 13 residues. Trimming took 4 bases from V and 4 from J, leaving 8 bases between them. Germline CDR1 and CDR2: MDHEN and SYDVKM. The CDR3 is CASSWGANQPQHF. The CDR3 region has the DNA TGTGCCAGCAGTTGGGGAGCGAATCAGCCCCAGCATTTT.

This clone was seen more than once but under ten times. The V and J genes are TRBV19 and TRBJ1-5, with D tentatively TRBD1 (5 bases). This CDR3 contains 15 residues. V was trimmed by 6 bases and J by 1 base, leaving 13 bases between them. Germline V gives CDR1 LNHDA, CDR2 SQIVND (reference sequence). The CDR3: CASSSKGKSNQPQHF. The CDR3 DNA reads as TGTGCCAGTAGCTCAAAGGGGAAGAGCAATCAGCCCCAGCATTTT.

The chain links TRBV6-6 to TRBJ2-7; tentatively, D is TRBD1 (6 bases). This CDR3 comprises 13 residues. With 4 bases removed from V and 3 bases from J, the gap between germline ends came to 10 bases. Germline CDR1 and CDR2: MNHNY and SVGAGI (reference sequence). The CDR3 sequence: CASSSTGLYEQYF. Written as DNA, the CDR3 is TGTGCCAGCAGTTCTACAGGGCTCTACGAGCAGTACTTC.

The chain couples TRBV28 to TRBJ2-1, with 8 bases identical to TRBD1. With V trimmed by 10 bases and J by 2 bases, 13 bases remained unmatched. This CDR3 region has 16 residues. In germline, CDR1 is MDHEN, CDR2 SYDVKM. DNA for the CDR3: TGTGCCATCGGATCTACCGGGACAGGCCCCTACAATGAGCAGTTCTTC. Translation gives CAIGSTGTGPYNEQFF.

This chain connects TRBV5-6 to TRBJ1-1, with D possibly TRBD1 on 5 matching bases. From germline, CDR1 is SGHDT and CDR2 YYEEEE. Between the trimmed V and J ends, which lost 0 bases and 5 bases, there was a span of 11 bases. CDR3 length: 14 residues. CDR3 sequence (DNA): TGTGCCAGCAGCTTGGTGCGCAGGGAGACTGAAGCTTTCTTT. It specifies CASSLVRRETEAFF.

The table lists this clone with a few counts. The V call is TRBV5-4, the J call TRBJ2-1; TRBD2 agrees at 8 bases. Germline CDR1 SGHNT, CDR2 YYREEE (reference sequence). The CDR3 has 15 residues. Germline trimming cut 5 bases from V and 9 bases from J; bases unmatched to any gene: 13. CDR3 amino acids: CASRGPSGGASEQFF. The DNA for the CDR3 is TGTGCCAGCAGAGGCCCCTCCGGGGGGGCAAGTGAGCAGTTCTTC. The full variable domain, its missing parts supplied by reference TRBV5-4 and TRBJ2-1, is ETGVTQSPTHLIKTRGQQVTLRCSSQSGHNTVSWYQQALGQGPQFIFQYYREEENGRGNFPPRFSGLQFPNYSSELNVNALELDDSALYLCASRGPSGGASEQFFGPGTRLTVL.

The chain has TRBV3-1 (or the pseudogene TRBV3-2) and TRBJ2-5; 9 bases align to TRBD1. Germline CDR1 is LGHDT and CDR2 is YNNKEL (reference sequence). V shed 2 bases and J 4 bases; nucleotides not matched to a gene: 8. The CDR3 covers 16 residues. CDR3 amino acids: CASSQKSGTGRETQYF. CDR3 in DNA: TGTGCCAGCAGCCAAAAAAGCGGGACAGGGAGAGAGACCCAGTACTTC.